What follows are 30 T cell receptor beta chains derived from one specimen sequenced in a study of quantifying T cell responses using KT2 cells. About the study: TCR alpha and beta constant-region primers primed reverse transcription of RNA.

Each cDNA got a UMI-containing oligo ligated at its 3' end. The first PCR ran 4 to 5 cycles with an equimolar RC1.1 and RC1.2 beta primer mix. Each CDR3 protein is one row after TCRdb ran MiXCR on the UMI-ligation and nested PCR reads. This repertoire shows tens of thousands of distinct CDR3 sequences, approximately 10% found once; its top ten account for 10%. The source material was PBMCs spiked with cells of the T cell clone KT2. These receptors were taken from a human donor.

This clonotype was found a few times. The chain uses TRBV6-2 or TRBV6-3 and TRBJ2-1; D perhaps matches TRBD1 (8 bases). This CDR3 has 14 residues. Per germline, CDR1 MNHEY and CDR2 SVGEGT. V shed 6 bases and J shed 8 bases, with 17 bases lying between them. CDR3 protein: CASRDTGGAYEQFF. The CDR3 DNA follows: TGTGCCAGCAGAGACACAGGGGGGGCATATGAGCAGTTCTTC.

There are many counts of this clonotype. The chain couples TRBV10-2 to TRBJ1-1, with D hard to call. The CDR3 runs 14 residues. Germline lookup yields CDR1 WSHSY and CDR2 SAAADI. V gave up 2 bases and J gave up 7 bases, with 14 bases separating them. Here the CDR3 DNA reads TGCGCCAGCAGTGAGGGTTTTAGGGAAGATGAAGCTTTCTTT. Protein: CASSEGFREDEAFF.

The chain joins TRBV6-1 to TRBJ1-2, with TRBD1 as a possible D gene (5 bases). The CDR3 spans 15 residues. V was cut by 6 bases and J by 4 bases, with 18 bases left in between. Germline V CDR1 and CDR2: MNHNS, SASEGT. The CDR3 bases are TGTGCCAGCAGCGCCCCGTGGCAGGGCGGCTATGGCTACACCTTC. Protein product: CASSAPWQGGYGYTF.

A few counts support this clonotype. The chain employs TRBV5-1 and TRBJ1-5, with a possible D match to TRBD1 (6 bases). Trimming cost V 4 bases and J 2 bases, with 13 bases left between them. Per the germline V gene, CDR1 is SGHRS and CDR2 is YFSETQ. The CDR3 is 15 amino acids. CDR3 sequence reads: CASSPSGEGNQPQHF. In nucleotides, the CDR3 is TGCGCCAGCAGCCCCTCAGGGGAGGGCAATCAGCCCCAGCATTTT.

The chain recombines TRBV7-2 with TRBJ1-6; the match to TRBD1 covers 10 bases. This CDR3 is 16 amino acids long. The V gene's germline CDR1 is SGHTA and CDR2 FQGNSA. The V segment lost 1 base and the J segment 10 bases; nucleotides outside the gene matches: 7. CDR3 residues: CASSLVSGTGDSPLHF. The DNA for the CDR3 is TGTGCCAGCAGCTTAGTCTCCGGGACAGGGGACTCACCCCTCCACTTT.

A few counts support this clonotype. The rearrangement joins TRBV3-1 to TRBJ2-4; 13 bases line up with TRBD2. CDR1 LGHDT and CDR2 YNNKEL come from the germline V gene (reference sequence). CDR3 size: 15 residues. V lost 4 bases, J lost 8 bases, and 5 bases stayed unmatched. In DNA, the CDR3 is TGTGCCAGCAGCCCCCCCGGGACTAGCGGGGACATTCAGTACTTC. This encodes CASSPPGTSGDIQYF.

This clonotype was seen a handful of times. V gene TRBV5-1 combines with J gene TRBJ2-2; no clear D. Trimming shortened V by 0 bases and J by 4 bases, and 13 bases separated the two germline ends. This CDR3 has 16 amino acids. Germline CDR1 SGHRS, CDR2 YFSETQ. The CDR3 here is CASSLVMWSSTGELFF. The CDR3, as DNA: TGCGCCAGCAGCTTGGTGATGTGGTCGAGCACCGGGGAGCTGTTTTTT.

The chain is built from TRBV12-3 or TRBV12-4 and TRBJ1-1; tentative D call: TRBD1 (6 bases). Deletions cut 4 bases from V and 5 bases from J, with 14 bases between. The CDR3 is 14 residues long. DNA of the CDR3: TGTGCCAGCAGTTCGACGGACAGCCTGACTGAAGCTTTCTTT. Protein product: CASSSTDSLTEAFF.

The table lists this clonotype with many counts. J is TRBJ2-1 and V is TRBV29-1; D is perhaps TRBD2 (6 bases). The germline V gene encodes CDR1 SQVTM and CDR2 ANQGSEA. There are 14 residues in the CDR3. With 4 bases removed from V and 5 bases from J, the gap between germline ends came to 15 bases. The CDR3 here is CSVVEEGWDNEQFF. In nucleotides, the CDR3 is TGCAGCGTTGTTGAGGAGGGATGGGACAATGAGCAGTTCTTC.

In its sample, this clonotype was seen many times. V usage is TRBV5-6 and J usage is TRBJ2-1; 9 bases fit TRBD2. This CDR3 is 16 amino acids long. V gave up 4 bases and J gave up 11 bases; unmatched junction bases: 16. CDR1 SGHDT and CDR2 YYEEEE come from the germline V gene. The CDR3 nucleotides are TGTGCCAGCAGCCCCCCTGGGATCCTAGCGGGGAATCAGCAGTTCTTC. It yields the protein CASSPPGILAGNQQFF.

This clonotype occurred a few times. CDR3 sequence (DNA): TGTGCCTGGAGTGTGGGGGCAAATCAGCCCCAGCATTTT. Translation: CAWSVGANQPQHF. The J gene is TRBJ1-5, the V gene TRBV30; possible D gene TRBD1, 6 bases. Trimming pared 0 bases from V and 4 bases from J, leaving 7 bases between. Germline CDR1 and CDR2: GTSNPN and SVGIG (reference sequence). CDR3 length: 13 residues.

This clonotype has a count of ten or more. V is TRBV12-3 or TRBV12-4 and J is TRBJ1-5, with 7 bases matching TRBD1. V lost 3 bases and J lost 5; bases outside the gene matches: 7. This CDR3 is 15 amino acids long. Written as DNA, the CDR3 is TGTGCCAGCAGTTTGTACTCAGGGGGTGATCAGCCCCAGCATTTT. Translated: CASSLYSGGDQPQHF.

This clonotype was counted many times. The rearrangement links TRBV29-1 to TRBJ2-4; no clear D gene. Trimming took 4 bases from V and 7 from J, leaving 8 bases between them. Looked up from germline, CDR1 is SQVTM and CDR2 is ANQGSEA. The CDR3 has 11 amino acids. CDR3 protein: CSVALSNIQYF. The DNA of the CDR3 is TGCAGCGTTGCTTTATCTAACATTCAGTACTTC.

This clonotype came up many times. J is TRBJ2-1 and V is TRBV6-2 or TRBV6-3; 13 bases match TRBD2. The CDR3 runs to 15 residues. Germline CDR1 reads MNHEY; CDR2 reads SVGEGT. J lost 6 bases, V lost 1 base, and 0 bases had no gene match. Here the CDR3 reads CASSYWTSGSNEQFF. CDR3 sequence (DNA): TGTGCCAGCAGTTACTGGACTAGCGGGAGCAATGAGCAGTTCTTC.

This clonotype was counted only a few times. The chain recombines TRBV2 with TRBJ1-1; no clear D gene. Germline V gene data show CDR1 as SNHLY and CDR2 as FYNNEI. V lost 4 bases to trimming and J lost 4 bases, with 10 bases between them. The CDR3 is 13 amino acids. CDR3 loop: CASSVAWSTEAFF. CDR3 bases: TGTGCCAGCAGTGTGGCATGGAGCACTGAAGCTTTCTTT.

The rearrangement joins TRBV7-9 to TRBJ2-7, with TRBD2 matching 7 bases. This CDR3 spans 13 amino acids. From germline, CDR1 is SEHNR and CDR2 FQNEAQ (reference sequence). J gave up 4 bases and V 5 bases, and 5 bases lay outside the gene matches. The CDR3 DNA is TGTGCCAGCAGCATCCGGGACTATTACGAGCAGTACTTC. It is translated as CASSIRDYYEQYF. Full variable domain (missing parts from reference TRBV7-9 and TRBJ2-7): DTGVSQNPRHKITKRGQNVTFRCDPISEHNRLYWYRQTLGQGPEFLTYFQNEAQLEKSRLLSDRFSAERPKGSFSTLEIQRTEQGDSAMYLCASSIRDYYEQYFGPGTRLTVT.

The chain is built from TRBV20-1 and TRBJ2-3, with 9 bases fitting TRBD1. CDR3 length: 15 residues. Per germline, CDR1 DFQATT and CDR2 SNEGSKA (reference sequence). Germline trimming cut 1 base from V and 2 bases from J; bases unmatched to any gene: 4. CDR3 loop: CSARGGQGNTDTQYF. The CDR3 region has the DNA TGCAGTGCTAGAGGGGGACAGGGAAACACAGATACGCAGTATTTT.

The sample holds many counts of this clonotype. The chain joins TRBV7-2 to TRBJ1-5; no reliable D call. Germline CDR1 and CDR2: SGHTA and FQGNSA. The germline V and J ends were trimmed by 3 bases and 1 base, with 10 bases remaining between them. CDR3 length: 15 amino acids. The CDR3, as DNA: TGTGCCAGCAGCTTTTCATCAGCGAGCAATCAGCCCCAGCATTTT. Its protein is CASSFSSASNQPQHF.

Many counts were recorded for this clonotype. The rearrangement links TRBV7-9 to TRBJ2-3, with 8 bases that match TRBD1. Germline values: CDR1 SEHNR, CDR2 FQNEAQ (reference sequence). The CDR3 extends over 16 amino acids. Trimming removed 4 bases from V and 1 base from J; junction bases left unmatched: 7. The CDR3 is CASSSDRGIGTDTQYF. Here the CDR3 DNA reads TGTGCCAGCAGCTCCGACAGGGGAATTGGCACAGATACGCAGTATTTT.

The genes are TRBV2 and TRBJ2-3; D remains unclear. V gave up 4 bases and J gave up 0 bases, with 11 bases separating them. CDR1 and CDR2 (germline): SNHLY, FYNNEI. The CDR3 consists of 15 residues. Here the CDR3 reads CASSGRSTSTDTQYF. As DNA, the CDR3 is TGTGCCAGCAGTGGTCGGAGTACCAGCACAGATACGCAGTATTTT.

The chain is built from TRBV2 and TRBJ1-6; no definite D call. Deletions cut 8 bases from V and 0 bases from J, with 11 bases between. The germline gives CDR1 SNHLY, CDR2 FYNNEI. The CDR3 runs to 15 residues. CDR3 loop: CASLRTNSYNSPLHF. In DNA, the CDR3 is TGTGCCAGCCTAAGGACGAACTCCTATAATTCACCCCTCCACTTT.

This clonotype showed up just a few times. Here the CDR3 reads CSARVMGPSQGREQYF. DNA of the CDR3: TGCAGTGCTAGAGTCATGGGCCCATCCCAGGGACGGGAGCAGTACTTC. The rearrangement joins TRBV20-1 to TRBJ2-7; perhaps D is TRBD1 or TRBD2 (5 bases each). Germline V gene lookup returns CDR1 DFQATT and CDR2 SNEGSKA (reference sequence). The CDR3 covers 16 residues. V shed 1 base and J shed 7 bases, with 23 bases lying between them.

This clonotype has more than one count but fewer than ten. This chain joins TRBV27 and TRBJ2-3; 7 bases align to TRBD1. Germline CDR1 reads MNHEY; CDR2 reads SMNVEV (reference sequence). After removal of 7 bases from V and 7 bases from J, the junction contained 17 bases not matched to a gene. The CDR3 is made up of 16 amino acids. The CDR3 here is CASTATGLTSLNTQYF. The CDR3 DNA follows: TGTGCCAGCACCGCGACAGGGCTTACATCCCTAAATACGCAGTATTTT.

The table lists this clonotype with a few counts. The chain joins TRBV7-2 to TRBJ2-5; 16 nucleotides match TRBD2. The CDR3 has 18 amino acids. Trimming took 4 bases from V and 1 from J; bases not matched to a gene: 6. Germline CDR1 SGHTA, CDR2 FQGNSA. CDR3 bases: TGTGCCAGCAGCTCCTCCGGGACTAGCGGGGGGGTCCAAGAGACCCAGTACTTC. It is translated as CASSSSGTSGGVQETQYF. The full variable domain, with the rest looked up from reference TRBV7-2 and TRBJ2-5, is GAGVSQSPSNKVTEKGKDVELRCDPISGHTALYWYRQSLGQGLEFLIYFQGNSAPDKSGLPSDRFSAERTGGSVSTLTIQRTQQEDSAVYLCASSSSGTSGGVQETQYFGPGTRLLVL.

CDR3 amino acids: CASSPTSGVYEQYF. Written as DNA, the CDR3 is TGTGCCAGCAGCCCGACTAGCGGGGTCTACGAGCAGTACTTC. The rearrangement links TRBV3-1 to TRBJ2-7; 11 nucleotides align to TRBD2. Germline CDR1 is LGHDT and CDR2 is YNNKEL (reference sequence). The CDR3 has 14 residues. V lost 4 bases to trimming and J lost 3 bases; unmatched junction nucleotides: 2.

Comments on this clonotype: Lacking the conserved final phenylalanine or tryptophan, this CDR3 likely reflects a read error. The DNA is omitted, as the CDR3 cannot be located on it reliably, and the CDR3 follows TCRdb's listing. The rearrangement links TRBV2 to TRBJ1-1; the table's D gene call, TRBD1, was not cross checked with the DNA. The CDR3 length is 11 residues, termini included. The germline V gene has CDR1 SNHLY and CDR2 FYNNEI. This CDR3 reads CESTGFEEDFL.

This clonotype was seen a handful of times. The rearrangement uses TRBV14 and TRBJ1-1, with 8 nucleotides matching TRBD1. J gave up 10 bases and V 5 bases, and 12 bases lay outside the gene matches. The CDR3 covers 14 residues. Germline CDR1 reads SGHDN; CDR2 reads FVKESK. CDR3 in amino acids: CASSTHRDRLRAFF. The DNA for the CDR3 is TGTGCCAGCAGCACTCACCGGGACAGGCTAAGAGCTTTCTTT.

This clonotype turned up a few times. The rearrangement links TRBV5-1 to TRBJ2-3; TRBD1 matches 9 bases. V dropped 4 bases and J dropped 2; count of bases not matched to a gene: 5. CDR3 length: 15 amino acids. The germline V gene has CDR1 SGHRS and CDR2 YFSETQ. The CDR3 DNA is TGCGCCAGCAGCGGAGGGGACAGGGACACAGATACGCAGTATTTT. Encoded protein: CASSGGDRDTDTQYF.

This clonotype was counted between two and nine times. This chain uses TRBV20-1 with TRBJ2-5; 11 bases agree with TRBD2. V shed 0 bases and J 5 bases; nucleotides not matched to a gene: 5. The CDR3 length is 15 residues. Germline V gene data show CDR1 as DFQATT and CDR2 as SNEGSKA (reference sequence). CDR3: CSARDGSGGAETQYF. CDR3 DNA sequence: TGCAGTGCTAGAGATGGTAGCGGGGGGGCGGAGACCCAGTACTTC.

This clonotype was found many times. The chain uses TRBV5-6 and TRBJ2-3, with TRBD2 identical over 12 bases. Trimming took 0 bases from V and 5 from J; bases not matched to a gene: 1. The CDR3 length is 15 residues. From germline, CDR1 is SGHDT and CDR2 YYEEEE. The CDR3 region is CASSLGLAGVDTQYF. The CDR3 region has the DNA TGTGCCAGCAGCTTGGGACTAGCGGGAGTAGATACGCAGTATTTT.